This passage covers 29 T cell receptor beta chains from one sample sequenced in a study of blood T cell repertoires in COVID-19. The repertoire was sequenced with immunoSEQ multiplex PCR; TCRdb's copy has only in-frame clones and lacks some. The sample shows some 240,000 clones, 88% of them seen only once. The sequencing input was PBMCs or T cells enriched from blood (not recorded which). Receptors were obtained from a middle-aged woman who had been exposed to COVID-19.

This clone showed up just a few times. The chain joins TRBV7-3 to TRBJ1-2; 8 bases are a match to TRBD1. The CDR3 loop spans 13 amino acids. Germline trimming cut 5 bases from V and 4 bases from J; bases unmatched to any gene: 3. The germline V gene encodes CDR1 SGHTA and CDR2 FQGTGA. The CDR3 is CASSPGTGYGYTF. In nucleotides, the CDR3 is TGTGCCAGCAGCCCCGGGACAGGCTATGGCTACACCTTC.

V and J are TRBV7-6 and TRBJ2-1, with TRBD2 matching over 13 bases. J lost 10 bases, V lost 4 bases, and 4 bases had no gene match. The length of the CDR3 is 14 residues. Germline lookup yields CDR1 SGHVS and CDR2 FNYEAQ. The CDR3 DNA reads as TGTGCCAGCAGCTCCGGACTAGCGGGAGTAGAGCAGTTCTTC. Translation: CASSSGLAGVEQFF.

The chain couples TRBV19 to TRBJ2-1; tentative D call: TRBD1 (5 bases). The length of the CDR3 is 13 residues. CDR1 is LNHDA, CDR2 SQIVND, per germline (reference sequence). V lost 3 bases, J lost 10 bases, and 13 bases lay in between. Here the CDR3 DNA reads TGTGCCAGTAGTATTTTTACAGGCCGAGAGCAGTTCTTC. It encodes CASSIFTGREQFF.

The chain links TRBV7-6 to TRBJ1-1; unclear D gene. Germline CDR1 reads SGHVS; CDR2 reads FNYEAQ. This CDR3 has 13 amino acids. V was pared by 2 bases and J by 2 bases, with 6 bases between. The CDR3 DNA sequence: TGTGCCAGCAGCTTAAATCAAAACACTGAAGCTTTCTTT. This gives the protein CASSLNQNTEAFF.

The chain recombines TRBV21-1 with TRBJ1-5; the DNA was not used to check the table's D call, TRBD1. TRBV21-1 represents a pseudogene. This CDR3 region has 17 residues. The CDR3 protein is CASSNRDRTYSNQPQHF. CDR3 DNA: TGTGCCAGCAGCAATCGGGACAGGACGTATAGCAATCAGCCCCAGCATTTT.

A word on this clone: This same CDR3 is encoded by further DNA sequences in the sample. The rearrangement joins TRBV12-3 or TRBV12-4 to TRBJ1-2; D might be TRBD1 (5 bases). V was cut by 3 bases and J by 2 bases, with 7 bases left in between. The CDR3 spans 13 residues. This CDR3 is CASSFSGNYGYTF. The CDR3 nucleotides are TGTGCCAGCAGTTTTTCAGGGAACTATGGCTACACCTTC.

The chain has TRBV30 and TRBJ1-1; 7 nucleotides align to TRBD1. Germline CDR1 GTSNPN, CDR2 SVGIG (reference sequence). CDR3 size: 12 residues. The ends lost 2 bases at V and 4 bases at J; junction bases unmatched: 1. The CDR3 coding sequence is TGTGCCTGGAGTAACAGGGGCACTGAAGCTTTCTTT. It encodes CAWSNRGTEAFF. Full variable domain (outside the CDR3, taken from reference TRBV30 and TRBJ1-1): SQTIHQWPATLVQPVGSPLSLECTVEGTSNPNLYWYRQAAGRGLQLLFYSVGIGQISSEVPQNLSASRPQDRQFILSSKKLLLSDSGFYLCAWSNRGTEAFFGQGTRLTVV.

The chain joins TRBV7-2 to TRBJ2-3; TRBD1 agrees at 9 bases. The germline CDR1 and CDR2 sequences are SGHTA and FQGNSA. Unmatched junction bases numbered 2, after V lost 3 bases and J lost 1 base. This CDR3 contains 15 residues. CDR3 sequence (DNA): TGTGCCAGCAGCTTCCGGACAGGGGGCACAGATACGCAGTATTTT. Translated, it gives CASSFRTGGTDTQYF.

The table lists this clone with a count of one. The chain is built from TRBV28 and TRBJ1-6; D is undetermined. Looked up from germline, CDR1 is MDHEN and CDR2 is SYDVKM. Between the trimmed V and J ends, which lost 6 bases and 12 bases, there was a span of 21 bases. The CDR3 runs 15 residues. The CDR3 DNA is TGTGCCAGCAGCCCCAGCGGGAGGGTCTGGGGACCCCTCCACTTT. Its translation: CASSPSGRVWGPLHF. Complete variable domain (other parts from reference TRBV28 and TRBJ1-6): DVKVTQSSRYLVKRTGEKVFLECVQDMDHENMFWYRQDPGLGLRLIYFSYDVKMKEKGDIPEGYSVSREKKERFSLILESASTNQTSMYLCASSPSGRVWGPLHFGNGTRLTVT.

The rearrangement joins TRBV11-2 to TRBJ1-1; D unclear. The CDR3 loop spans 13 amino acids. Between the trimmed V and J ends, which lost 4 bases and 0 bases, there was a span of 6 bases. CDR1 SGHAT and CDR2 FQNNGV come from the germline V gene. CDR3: CASSSQMNTEAFF. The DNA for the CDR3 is TGTGCCAGCAGCTCCCAGATGAACACTGAAGCTTTCTTT.

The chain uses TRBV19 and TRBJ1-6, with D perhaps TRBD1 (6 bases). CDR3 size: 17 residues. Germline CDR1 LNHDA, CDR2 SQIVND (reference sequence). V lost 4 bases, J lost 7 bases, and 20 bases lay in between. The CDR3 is CASSNPDRGAANSPLHF. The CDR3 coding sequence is TGTGCCAGTAGTAACCCTGATCGGGGGGCGGCAAATTCACCCCTCCACTTT.

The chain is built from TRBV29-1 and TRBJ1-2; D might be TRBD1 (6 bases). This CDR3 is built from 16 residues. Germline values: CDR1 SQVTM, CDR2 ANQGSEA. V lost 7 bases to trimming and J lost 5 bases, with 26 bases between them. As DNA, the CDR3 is TGCAGCGCCGAGAACCCCCTTAACAGGGAAGGGTATGGCTACACCTTC. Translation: CSAENPLNREGYGYTF. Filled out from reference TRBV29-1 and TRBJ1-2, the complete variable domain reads SAVISQKPSRDICQRGTSLTIQCQVDSQVTMMFWYRQQPGQSLTLIATANQGSEATYESGFVIDKFPISRPNLTFSTLTVSNMSPEDSSIYLCSAENPLNREGYGYTFGSGTRLTVV.

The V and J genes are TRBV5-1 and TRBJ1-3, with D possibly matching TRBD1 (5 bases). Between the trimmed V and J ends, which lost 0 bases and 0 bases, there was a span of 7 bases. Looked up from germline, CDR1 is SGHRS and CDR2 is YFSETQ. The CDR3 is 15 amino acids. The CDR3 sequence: CASSLGQTSGNTIYF. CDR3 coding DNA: TGCGCCAGCAGCTTGGGACAGACCTCTGGAAACACCATATATTTT.

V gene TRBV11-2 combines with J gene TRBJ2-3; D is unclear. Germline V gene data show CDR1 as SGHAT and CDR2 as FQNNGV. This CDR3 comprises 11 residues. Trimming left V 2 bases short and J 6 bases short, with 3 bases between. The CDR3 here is CASSLPDTQYF. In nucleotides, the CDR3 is TGTGCCAGCAGCTTACCGGATACGCAGTATTTT.

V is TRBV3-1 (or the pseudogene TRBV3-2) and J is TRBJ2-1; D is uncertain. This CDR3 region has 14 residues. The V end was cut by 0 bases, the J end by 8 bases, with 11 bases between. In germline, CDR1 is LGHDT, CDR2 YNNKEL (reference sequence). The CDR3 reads CASSQERSSDEQFF. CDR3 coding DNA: TGTGCCAGCAGCCAAGAGCGGTCCTCCGATGAGCAGTTCTTC.

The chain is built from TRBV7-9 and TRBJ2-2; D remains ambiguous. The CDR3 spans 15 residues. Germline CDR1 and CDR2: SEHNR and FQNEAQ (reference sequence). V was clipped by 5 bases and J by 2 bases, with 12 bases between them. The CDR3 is CASSLRFINTGELFF. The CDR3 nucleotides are TGTGCCAGCAGCCTGAGATTTATCAACACCGGGGAGCTGTTTTTT.

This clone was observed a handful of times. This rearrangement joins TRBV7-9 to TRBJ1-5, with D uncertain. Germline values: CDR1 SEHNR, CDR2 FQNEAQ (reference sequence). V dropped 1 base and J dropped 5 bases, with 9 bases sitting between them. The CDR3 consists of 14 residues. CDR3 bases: TGTGCCAGCAGCTTAGGTCGTTCGGATCAGCCCCAGCATTTT. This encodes CASSLGRSDQPQHF.

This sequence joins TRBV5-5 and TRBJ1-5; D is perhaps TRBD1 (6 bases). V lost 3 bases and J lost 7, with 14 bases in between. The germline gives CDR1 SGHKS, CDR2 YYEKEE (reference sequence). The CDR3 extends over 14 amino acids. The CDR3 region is CASSSTGPGQPQHF. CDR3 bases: TGTGCCAGCAGCTCAACAGGGCCCGGGCAGCCCCAGCATTTT.

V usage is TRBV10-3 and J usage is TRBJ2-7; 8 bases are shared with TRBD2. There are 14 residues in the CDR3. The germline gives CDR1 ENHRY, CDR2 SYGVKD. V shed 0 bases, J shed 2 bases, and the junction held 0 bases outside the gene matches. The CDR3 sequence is CAISESLAAYEQYV. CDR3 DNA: TGTGCCATCAGTGAGTCACTAGCGGCCTACGAGCAGTACGTC.

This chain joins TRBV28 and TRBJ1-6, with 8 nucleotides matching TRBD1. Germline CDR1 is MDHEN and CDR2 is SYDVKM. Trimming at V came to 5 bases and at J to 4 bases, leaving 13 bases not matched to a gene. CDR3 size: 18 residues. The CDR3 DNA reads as TGTGCCAGCAGTCGGACAGGGAAAGACCTTAGATATAATTCACCCCTCCACTTT. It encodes CASSRTGKDLRYNSPLHF.

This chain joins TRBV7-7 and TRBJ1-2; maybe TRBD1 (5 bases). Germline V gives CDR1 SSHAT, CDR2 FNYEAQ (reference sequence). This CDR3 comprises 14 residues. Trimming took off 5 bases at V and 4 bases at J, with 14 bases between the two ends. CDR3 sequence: CASSPLGGSYGYTF. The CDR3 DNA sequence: TGTGCCAGCAGCCCCCTGGGGGGATCCTATGGCTACACCTTC.

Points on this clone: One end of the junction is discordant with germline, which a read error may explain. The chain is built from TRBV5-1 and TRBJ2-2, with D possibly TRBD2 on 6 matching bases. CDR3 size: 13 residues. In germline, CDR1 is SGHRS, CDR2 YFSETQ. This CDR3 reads CATNLGGTGELFF. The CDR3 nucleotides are TGTGCCACAAACCTCGGGGGAACCGGGGAGCTGTTTTTT.

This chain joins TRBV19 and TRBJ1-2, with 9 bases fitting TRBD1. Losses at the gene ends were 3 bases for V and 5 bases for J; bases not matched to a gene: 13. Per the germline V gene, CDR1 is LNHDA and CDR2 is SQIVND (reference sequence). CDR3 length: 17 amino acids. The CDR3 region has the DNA TGTGCCAGTAGTATGGGCCAACAGGGGGCGCTTGGGTATGGCTACACCTTC. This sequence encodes CASSMGQQGALGYGYTF.

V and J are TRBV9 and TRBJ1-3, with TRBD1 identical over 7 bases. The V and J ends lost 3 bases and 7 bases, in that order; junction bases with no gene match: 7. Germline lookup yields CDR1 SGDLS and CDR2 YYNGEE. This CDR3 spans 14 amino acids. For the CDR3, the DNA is TGTGCCAGCAGCGCGCAGGGGGAGATGAACACCATATATTTT. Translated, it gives CASSAQGEMNTIYF.

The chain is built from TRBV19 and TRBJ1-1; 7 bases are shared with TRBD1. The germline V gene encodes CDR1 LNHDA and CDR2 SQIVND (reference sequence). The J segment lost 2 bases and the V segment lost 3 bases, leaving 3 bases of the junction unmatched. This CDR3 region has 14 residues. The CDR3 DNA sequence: TGTGCCAGTAGTATCACAGGGGCCAACACTGAAGCTTTCTTT. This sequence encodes CASSITGANTEAFF.

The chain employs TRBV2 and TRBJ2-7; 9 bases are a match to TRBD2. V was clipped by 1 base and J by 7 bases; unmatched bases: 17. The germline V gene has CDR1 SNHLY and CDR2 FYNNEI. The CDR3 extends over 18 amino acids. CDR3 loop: CASSEGYSGAGGLWEQYF. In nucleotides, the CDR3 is TGTGCCAGCAGTGAAGGGTACTCGGGAGCGGGGGGCCTTTGGGAGCAGTACTTC.

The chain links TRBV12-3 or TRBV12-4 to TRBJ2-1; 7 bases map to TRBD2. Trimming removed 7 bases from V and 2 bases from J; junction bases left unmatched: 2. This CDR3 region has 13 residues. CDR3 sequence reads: CASKSGTYNEQFF. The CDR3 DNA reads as TGTGCCAGCAAGAGCGGGACCTACAATGAGCAGTTCTTC.

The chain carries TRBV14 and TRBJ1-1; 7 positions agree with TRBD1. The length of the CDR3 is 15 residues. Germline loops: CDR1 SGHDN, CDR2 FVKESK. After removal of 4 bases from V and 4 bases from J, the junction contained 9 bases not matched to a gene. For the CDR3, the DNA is TGTGCCAGCAGCCTAGTGGACAGGTATGGCACTGAAGCTTTCTTT. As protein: CASSLVDRYGTEAFF.

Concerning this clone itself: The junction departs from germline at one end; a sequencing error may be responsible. CDR3 protein: CASSQQGNYGYTF. CDR3 DNA sequence: TGTGCCAGCAGCCAACAGGGGAACTATGGCTACACCTTC. The genes are TRBV5-1 and TRBJ1-2; 7 bases are a match to TRBD1. The CDR3 sequence is 13 residues long. Per the germline V gene, CDR1 is SGHRS and CDR2 is YFSETQ.